Following are 26 T cell receptor beta chains from one sample sequenced in a study of CD8 T cells in Susac syndrome. It was with random hexamers that about 0.45 to 1 ug RNA was reverse transcribed. A single record per CDR3 protein comes from TCRdb applying MiXCR to the immunoSEQ multiplex PCR reads. The sample lists approximately 280,000 distinct CDR3 sequences, 70% to 90% occurring once. The sample taken for sequencing was CD8+ T cells from PBMCs. These receptors were taken from a human donor with multiple sclerosis.

This chain connects TRBV6-1 to TRBJ2-3, with D uncertain. The CDR3 spans 15 residues. Germline V gives CDR1 MNHNS, CDR2 SASEGT. V dropped 2 bases and J dropped 4 bases, with 13 bases sitting between them. The CDR3 DNA reads TGTGCCAGCAGTGAATATAGGGTAACGGCAGATACGCAGTATTTT. It translates to CASSEYRVTADTQYF.

This chain uses TRBV5-1 with TRBJ2-7; TRBD2 aligns across 7 bases. The CDR3 runs to 13 residues. The V gene end was trimmed by 4 bases and the J gene end by 3 bases; junction bases not matched to a gene: 4. Germline assignment: CDR1 SGHRS and CDR2 YFSETQ. The CDR3 sequence: CASSTSSGYEQYF. The CDR3 region has the DNA TGCGCCAGCAGCACCTCTAGCGGCTACGAGCAGTACTTC.

The rearrangement joins TRBV27 to TRBJ1-2; a weak D match, TRBD1 (6 bases). Between the trimmed V and J ends, which lost 7 bases and 3 bases, there was a span of 15 bases. There are 14 residues in the CDR3. Germline assignment: CDR1 MNHEY and CDR2 SMNVEV (reference sequence). The CDR3 is CASTPTGSHYGYTF. CDR3 sequence (DNA): TGTGCCAGCACTCCGACAGGTTCGCACTATGGCTACACCTTC.

CDR3 protein: CSPAGRVETQYF. The CDR3, as DNA: TGCAGTCCAGCCGGAAGGGTGGAGACCCAGTACTTC. The chain couples TRBV20-1 to TRBJ2-5; no firm D call. This CDR3 has 12 amino acids. The V and J ends lost 8 bases and 5 bases respectively, with 15 bases between them. Germline V gene data show CDR1 as DFQATT and CDR2 as SNEGSKA (reference sequence).

The chain joins TRBV28 to TRBJ2-1; the D gene is possibly TRBD1 (6 bases). The CDR3 is 14 amino acids. Looked up from germline, CDR1 is MDHEN and CDR2 is SYDVKM. The V end was cut by 5 bases, the J end by 4 bases, with 12 bases between. CDR3 nucleotides: TGTGCCAGCAGTCTACAGGGCGGGTACAATGAGCAGTTCTTC. This codes for CASSLQGGYNEQFF.

The chain combines TRBV10-2 with TRBJ1-3; D uncertain. This CDR3 has 15 residues. V was pared by 2 bases and J by 0 bases, with 8 bases between. Per the germline V gene, CDR1 is WSHSY and CDR2 is SAAADI. CDR3 bases: TGCGCCAGCAGTGAGCAAGTTTTCTCTGGAAACACCATATATTTT. It specifies CASSEQVFSGNTIYF.

V and J are TRBV6-4 and TRBJ2-1; a weak D match, TRBD2 (6 bases). Trimming shortened V by 3 bases and J by 8 bases, and 14 bases separated the two germline ends. Germline CDR1 MRHNA, CDR2 SNTAGT. This CDR3 has 14 amino acids. CDR3 coding DNA: TGTGCCAGCAGTGAAGAGGCGGGACGGCATGAGCAGTTCTTC. Encoded protein: CASSEEAGRHEQFF.

This clonotype was recorded once. This sequence joins TRBV9 and TRBJ2-1; D is perhaps TRBD2 (5 bases). V lost 0 bases, J lost 8 bases, and 12 bases lay in between. CDR1 and CDR2 (germline): SGDLS, YYNGEE. The CDR3 is 14 amino acids. CDR3 amino acids: CASSVARGSDEQFF. CDR3 DNA: TGTGCCAGCAGCGTAGCTAGAGGGAGCGATGAGCAGTTCTTC.

The chain has TRBV5-1 and TRBJ1-1; D not resolved. Germline V gene lookup returns CDR1 SGHRS and CDR2 YFSETQ. Trimming shortened V by 0 bases and J by 2 bases, and 8 bases separated the two germline ends. The CDR3 consists of 14 residues. The CDR3 DNA reads TGCGCCAGCAGCTTGGCTCAGAAAAACACTGAAGCTTTCTTT. Its protein product is CASSLAQKNTEAFF.

The rearrangement joins TRBV12-3 or TRBV12-4 to TRBJ1-2; D might be TRBD1 (5 bases). There are 15 residues in the CDR3. V was trimmed by 5 bases and J by 4 bases, leaving 17 bases between them. DNA of the CDR3: TGTGCCAGCAGTCCACAGGACACCTCACCCTATGGCTACACCTTC. Translation gives CASSPQDTSPYGYTF.

CDR3 nucleotide sequence: TGTGCCAGCAGTTTATACGGGGGGGAAAACTACGAGCAGTACTTC. Protein: CASSLYGGENYEQYF. The chain recombines TRBV27 with TRBJ2-7; 8 bases are shared with TRBD2. The CDR3 spans 15 residues. V trimming: 1 base; J trimming: 3 bases; junction bases outside the gene matches: 5. Per the germline V gene, CDR1 is MNHEY and CDR2 is SMNVEV (reference sequence).

The chain employs TRBV4-1 and TRBJ2-2, with 7 bases matching TRBD1. In germline, CDR1 is MGHRA, CDR2 YSYEKL. CDR3 length: 15 amino acids. The J segment lost 4 bases and the V segment lost 3 bases, leaving 5 bases of the junction unmatched. The DNA of the CDR3 is TGCGCCAGCAGCCATGGGACAGTCGGCACCGGGGAGCTGTTTTTT. Its protein product is CASSHGTVGTGELFF.

The V call is TRBV9, the J call TRBJ2-7, with D tentatively TRBD2 (5 bases). The CDR3 is 14 residues long. CDR1 and CDR2 from the germline V gene are SGDLS and YYNGEE. V gave up 4 bases and J gave up 0 bases, with 11 bases separating them. The CDR3 spells CASSPSGISYEQYF. Here the CDR3 DNA reads TGTGCCAGCAGCCCCTCCGGGATCTCCTACGAGCAGTACTTC.

V gene TRBV5-1 combines with J gene TRBJ1-1, with D possibly matching TRBD1 (5 bases). This CDR3 region has 15 residues. V gave up 0 bases and J gave up 0 bases, with 9 bases separating them. Germline assignment: CDR1 SGHRS and CDR2 YFSETQ. The CDR3 spells CASSLDQGVNTEAFF. CDR3 nucleotide sequence: TGCGCCAGCAGCTTGGATCAGGGTGTGAACACTGAAGCTTTCTTT.

The gene calls are TRBV9 and TRBJ2-7; the D is unclear. The length of the CDR3 is 12 residues. The germline V gene has CDR1 SGDLS and CDR2 YYNGEE. V shed 6 bases and J shed 7 bases, with 14 bases lying between them. The CDR3 DNA sequence: TGTGCCAGCACCGACACCTCGGGTGAGCAGTACTTC. Its translation: CASTDTSGEQYF.

The chain links TRBV30 to TRBJ2-2, with 9 bases matching TRBD2. Germline V lookup: CDR1 GTSNPN, CDR2 SVGIG (reference sequence). CDR3 size: 16 residues. V lost 0 bases and J lost 6; bases outside the gene matches: 8. CDR3 sequence reads: CAWSVLGSGSPGELFF. The CDR3 region has the DNA TGTGCCTGGAGTGTACTGGGTAGCGGGAGTCCCGGGGAGCTGTTTTTT. Using reference TRBV30 and TRBJ2-2 for the parts outside the CDR3, the full variable domain is SQTIHQWPATLVQPVGSPLSLECTVEGTSNPNLYWYRQAAGRGLQLLFYSVGIGQISSEVPQNLSASRPQDRQFILSSKKLLLSDSGFYLCAWSVLGSGSPGELFFGEGSRLTVL.

The V gene is TRBV19, the J gene TRBJ2-7, with D uncertain. The V end lost 4 bases, the J end lost 0 bases, and 7 bases lay between the germline ends. Germline V lookup: CDR1 LNHDA, CDR2 SQIVND (reference sequence). The CDR3 is 13 amino acids. Here the CDR3 DNA reads TGTGCCAGTAGTACGACGGACTCCTACGAGCAGTACTTC. This sequence encodes CASSTTDSYEQYF.

The rearrangement links TRBV12-3 or TRBV12-4 to TRBJ2-3; D is ambiguous. This CDR3 has 13 residues. Between the trimmed V and J ends, which lost 2 bases and 5 bases, there was a span of 8 bases. Here the CDR3 reads CASSLNRLDTQYF. The CDR3 DNA is TGTGCCAGCAGTTTAAACAGATTAGATACGCAGTATTTT.

V usage is TRBV6-1 and J usage is TRBJ2-7; 7 bases fit TRBD1. Trimming took 5 bases from V and 7 from J; bases not matched to a gene: 8. Germline V gives CDR1 MNHNS, CDR2 SASEGT. CDR3 size: 13 residues. CDR3 bases: TGTGCCAGCAGTCATGACAGGGTACAAGAGCAGTACTTC. This codes for CASSHDRVQEQYF.

The gene calls are TRBV28 and TRBJ2-7; unclear D gene. Between the trimmed V and J ends, which lost 6 bases and 1 base, there was a span of 7 bases. There are 12 residues in the CDR3. Germline CDR1 and CDR2: MDHEN and SYDVKM. The CDR3 DNA reads TGTGCCAGCAGAGGGTTTTCCTACGAGCAGTACTTC. The encoded protein is CASRGFSYEQYF.

The chain combines TRBV9 with TRBJ2-3; 7 bases are a match to TRBD2. This CDR3 spans 15 amino acids. Germline V gives CDR1 SGDLS, CDR2 YYNGEE. V was clipped by 2 bases and J by 3 bases; unmatched bases: 6. The CDR3 DNA reads TGTGCCAGCAGCGTCAGTGGCGGGAGAACAGATACGCAGTATTTT. Translation: CASSVSGGRTDTQYF.

This CDR3 is CASSVGQGPYEQYF. The CDR3 DNA is TGTGCCAGCAGCGTAGGACAGGGCCCCTACGAGCAGTACTTC. The chain couples TRBV9 to TRBJ2-7; 7 bases fit TRBD1. Germline CDR1 reads SGDLS; CDR2 reads YYNGEE. The junction had 2 bases not matched to a gene; V was cut back by 0 bases and J by 2 bases. This CDR3 is built from 14 residues. Full variable domain (remainder filled in from reference TRBV9 and TRBJ2-7): DSGVTQTPKHLITATGQRVTLRCSPRSGDLSVYWYQQSLDQGLQFLIQYYNGEERAKGNILERFSAQQFPDLHSELNLSSLELGDSALYFCASSVGQGPYEQYFGPGTRLTVT.

This clonotype appeared a few times. The chain couples TRBV3-1 to TRBJ2-7; D is perhaps TRBD2 (5 bases). CDR1 is LGHDT and CDR2 is YNNKEL in the germline V gene (reference sequence). This CDR3 is built from 13 residues. V was pared by 6 bases and J by 2 bases, with 11 bases between. In DNA form, the CDR3 reads TGTGCCAGCAGTCCCGGGATAACCTACGAGCAGTACTTC. The encoded protein is CASSPGITYEQYF.

The CDR3 nucleotides are TGTGCCAGCAGTGATACAGGGGGCAGCAATCAGCCCCAGCATTTT. This translates into CASSDTGGSNQPQHF. The chain links TRBV28 to TRBJ1-5; 9 bases map to TRBD1. Germline V gene sequence: CDR1 MDHEN, CDR2 SYDVKM. The V and J ends lost 5 bases and 1 base, in that order; junction bases with no gene match: 3. The CDR3 loop spans 15 amino acids.

This clonotype was picked up a small number of times. The chain links TRBV7-9 to TRBJ2-7; TRBD2 agrees at 12 bases. J gave up 3 bases and V 4 bases, and 7 bases lay outside the gene matches. The CDR3 has 16 residues. Germline V gives CDR1 SEHNR, CDR2 FQNEAQ (reference sequence). CDR3 DNA: TGTGCCAGCAGCTCCCCCACTAGCGGGAGGCTCTACGAGCAGTACTTC. This codes for CASSSPTSGRLYEQYF.

The rearrangement joins TRBV27 to TRBJ2-1; TRBD1 might be the D (6 bases). The V gene's germline CDR1 is MNHEY and CDR2 SMNVEV (reference sequence). CDR3 length: 12 amino acids. Deletions cut 5 bases from V and 12 bases from J, with 14 bases between. The chain's CDR3 is CASSHRVRGQFF. CDR3 sequence (DNA): TGTGCCAGCAGTCACAGGGTCAGGGGGCAGTTCTTC.